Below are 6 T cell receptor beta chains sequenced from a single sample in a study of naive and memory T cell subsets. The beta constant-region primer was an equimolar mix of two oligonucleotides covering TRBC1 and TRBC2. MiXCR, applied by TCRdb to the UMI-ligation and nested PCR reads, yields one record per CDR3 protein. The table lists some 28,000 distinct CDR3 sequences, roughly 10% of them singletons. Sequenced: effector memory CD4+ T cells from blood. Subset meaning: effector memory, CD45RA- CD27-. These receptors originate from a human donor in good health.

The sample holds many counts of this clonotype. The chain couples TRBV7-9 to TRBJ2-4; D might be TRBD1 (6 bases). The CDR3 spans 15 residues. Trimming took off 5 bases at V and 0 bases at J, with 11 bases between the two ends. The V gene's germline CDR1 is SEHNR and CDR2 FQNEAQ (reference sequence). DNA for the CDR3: TGTGCCAGCAGCGGAACAGGGCTAGCCAAAAACATTCAGTACTTC. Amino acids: CASSGTGLAKNIQYF.

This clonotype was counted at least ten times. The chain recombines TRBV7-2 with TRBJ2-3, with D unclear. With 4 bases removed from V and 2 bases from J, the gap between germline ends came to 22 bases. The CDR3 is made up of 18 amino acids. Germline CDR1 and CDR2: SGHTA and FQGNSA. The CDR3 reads CASSYVSVGNGFTDTQYF. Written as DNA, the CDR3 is TGTGCCAGCAGCTACGTCTCTGTGGGAAACGGGTTCACAGATACGCAGTATTTT.

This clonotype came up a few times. CDR3 amino acids: CSVEGASGGPSGANVLTF. The DNA of the CDR3 is TGCAGCGTTGAAGGGGCTAGCGGGGGGCCCTCTGGGGCCAACGTCCTGACTTTC. The chain uses TRBV29-1 and TRBJ2-6; 11 positions match TRBD2. This CDR3 has 18 amino acids. J lost 0 bases, V lost 1 base, and 5 bases had no gene match. Per germline, CDR1 SQVTM and CDR2 ANQGSEA.

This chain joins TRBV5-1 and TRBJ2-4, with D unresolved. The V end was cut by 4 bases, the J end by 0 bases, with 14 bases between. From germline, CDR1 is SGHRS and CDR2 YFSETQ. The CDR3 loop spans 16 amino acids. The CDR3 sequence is CASSPSESIAKNIQYF. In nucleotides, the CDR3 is TGCGCCAGCAGCCCCTCTGAGTCCATAGCCAAAAACATTCAGTACTTC.

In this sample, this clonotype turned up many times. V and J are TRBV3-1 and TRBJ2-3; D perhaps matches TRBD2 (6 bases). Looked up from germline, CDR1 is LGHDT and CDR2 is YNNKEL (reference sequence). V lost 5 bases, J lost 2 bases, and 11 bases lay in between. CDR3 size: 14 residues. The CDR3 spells CASSGGTYTDTQYF. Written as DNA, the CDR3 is TGTGCCAGCAGCGGAGGGACTTACACAGATACGCAGTATTTT.

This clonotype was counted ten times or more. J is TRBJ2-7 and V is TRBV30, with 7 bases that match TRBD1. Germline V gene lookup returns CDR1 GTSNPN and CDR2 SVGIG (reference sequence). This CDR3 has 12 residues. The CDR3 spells CAGGRGTYEQYF. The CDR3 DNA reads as TGTGCGGGTGGCAGGGGGACCTACGAGCAGTACTTC.